The source of this T cell receptor beta chain is a study of T cell repertoires in cytomegalovirus infection. Study-level background: CMV infection and matching HLA type were both indicated by public TCR beta signatures.

The sample holds one count of this clonotype. The target antigen is unknown. Germline V lookup: CDR1 DFQATT, CDR2 SNEGSKA (reference sequence). The CDR3 extends over 13 amino acids. Trimming removed 8 bases from V and 8 bases from J, with 19 bases in between. TCRdb called the reads again in MiXCR, with one record for every CDR3 protein. Here the sample spans roughly 54,000 distinct CDR3 sequences, 33% being singletons. The rearrangement uses TRBV20-1 and TRBJ2-1, with D unresolved. The source of this sequence is a human donor in good health (CMV status not recorded). Some clones in this sample may be carry-over from other donors' samples. The sequenced sample was PBMCs, sequenced either directly or after in vitro stimulation (not recorded which). The CDR3 region has the DNA TGCAGTTCCACCCGACTCCGGCCGGATGAGCAGTTCTTC. This encodes CSSTRLRPDEQFF.